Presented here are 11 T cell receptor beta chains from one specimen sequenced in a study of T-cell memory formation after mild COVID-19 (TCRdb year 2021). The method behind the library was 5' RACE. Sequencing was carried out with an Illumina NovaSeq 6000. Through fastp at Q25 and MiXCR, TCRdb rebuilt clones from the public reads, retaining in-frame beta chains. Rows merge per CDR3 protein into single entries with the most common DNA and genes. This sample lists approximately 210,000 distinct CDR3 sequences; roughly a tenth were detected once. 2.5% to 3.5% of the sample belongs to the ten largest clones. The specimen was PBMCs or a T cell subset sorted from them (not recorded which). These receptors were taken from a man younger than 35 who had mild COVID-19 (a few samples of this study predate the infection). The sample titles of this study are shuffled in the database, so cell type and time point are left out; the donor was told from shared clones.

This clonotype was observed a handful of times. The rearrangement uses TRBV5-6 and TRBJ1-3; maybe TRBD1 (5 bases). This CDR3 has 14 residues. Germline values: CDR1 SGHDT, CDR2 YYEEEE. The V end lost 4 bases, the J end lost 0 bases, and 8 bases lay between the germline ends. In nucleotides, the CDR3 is TGTGCCAGCAGCCTGACAGCCTCTGGAAACACCATATATTTT. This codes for CASSLTASGNTIYF.

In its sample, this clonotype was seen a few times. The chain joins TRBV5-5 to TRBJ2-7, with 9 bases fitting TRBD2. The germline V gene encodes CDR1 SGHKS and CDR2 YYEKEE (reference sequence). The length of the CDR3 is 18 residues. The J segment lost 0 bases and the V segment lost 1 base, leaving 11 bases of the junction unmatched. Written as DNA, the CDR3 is TGTGCCAGCAGCTTGCTTGCTAGCGGGGTCCCTGGCTCCTACGAGCAGTACTTC. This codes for CASSLLASGVPGSYEQYF.

CDR3 in DNA: TGTGCCAGCAGCAAATTCCATTTACGCGAGCAGTACTTC. Protein product: CASSKFHLREQYF. The V gene is TRBV7-7, the J gene TRBJ2-7; D call uncertain. Germline-derived CDR1 and CDR2 are SSHAT and FNYEAQ (reference sequence). The V end lost 5 bases, the J end lost 6 bases, and 14 bases lay between the germline ends. The CDR3 consists of 13 residues. Filled out from reference TRBV7-7 and TRBJ2-7, the complete variable domain reads GAGVSQSPRYKVTKRGQDVTLRCDPISSHATLYWYQQALGQGPEFLTYFNYEAQPDKSGLPSDRFSAERPEGSISTLTIQRTEQRDSAMYRCASSKFHLREQYFGPGTRLTVT.

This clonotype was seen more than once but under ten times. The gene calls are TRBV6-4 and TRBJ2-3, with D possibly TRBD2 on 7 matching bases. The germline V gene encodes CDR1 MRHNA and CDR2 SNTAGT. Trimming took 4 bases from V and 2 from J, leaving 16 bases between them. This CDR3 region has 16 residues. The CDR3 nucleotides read TGTGCCAGCAGTGGGGGGGGGCGGTGGCTCACAGATACGCAGTATTTT. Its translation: CASSGGGRWLTDTQYF.

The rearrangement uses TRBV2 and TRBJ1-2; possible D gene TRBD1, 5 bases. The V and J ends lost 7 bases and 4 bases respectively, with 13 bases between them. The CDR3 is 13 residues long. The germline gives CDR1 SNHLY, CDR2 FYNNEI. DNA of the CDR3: TGTGCCAGCATCCGGGGCCGGGGCTATGGCTACACCTTC. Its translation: CASIRGRGYGYTF.

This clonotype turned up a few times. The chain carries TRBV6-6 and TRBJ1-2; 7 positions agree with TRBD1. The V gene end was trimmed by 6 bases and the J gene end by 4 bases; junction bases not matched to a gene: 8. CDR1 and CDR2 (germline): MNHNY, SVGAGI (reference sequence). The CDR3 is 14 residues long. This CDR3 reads CASRKQDRPYGYTF. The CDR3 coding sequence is TGTGCCAGCAGAAAGCAGGACAGGCCCTATGGCTACACCTTC.

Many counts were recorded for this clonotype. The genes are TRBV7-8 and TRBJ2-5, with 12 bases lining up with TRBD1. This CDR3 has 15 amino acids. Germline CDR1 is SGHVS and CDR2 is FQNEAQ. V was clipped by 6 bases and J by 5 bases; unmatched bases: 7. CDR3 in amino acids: CASSPGTGGGETQYF. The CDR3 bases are TGTGCCAGCAGTCCTGGGACAGGGGGCGGCGAGACCCAGTACTTC.

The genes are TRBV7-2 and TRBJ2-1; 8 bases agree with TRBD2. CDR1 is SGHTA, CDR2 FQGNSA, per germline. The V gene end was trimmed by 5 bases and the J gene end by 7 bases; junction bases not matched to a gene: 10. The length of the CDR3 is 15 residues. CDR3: CASSLRLAGSNEQFF. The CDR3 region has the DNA TGTGCCAGCAGCCTTAGGTTAGCGGGGAGTAATGAGCAGTTCTTC. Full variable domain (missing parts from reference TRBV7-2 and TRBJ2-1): GAGVSQSPSNKVTEKGKDVELRCDPISGHTALYWYRQSLGQGLEFLIYFQGNSAPDKSGLPSDRFSAERTGGSVSTLTIQRTQQEDSAVYLCASSLRLAGSNEQFFGPGTRLTVL.

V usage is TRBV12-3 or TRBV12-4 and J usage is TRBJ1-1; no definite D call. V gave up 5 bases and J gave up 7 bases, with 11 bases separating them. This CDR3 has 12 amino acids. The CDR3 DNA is TGTGCCAGCAGTCCTCTGGACCGTGAAGCTTTCTTT. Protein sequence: CASSPLDREAFF.

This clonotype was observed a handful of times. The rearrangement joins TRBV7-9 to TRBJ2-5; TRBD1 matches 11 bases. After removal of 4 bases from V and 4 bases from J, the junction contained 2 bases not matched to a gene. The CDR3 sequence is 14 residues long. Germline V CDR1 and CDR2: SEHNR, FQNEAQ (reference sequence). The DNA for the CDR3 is TGTGCCAGCAGCTGGGGACAGGGGGGAGAGACCCAGTACTTC. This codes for CASSWGQGGETQYF.

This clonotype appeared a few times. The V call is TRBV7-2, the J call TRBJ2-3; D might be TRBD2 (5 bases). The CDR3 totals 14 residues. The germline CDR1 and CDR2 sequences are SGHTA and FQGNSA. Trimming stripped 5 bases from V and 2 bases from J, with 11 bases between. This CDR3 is CASSRGSPTDTQYF. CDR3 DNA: TGTGCCAGCAGCCGGGGATCCCCCACAGATACGCAGTATTTT.